A selection of T cell receptor beta chains follows, all from one sample in a study of blood T cells in healthy people across ages. MiXCR was run by TCRdb on the 5' RACE reads, yielding one entry per CDR3 protein. The sample yields fewer than 900,000 distinct CDR3 sequences, 36% seen once. The sequenced sample consisted of blood. The receptors were sampled from a man younger than 35 in good health. CDR3s include the opening cysteine and the closing phenylalanine or tryptophan. Fields, in order: CDR3 length, J gene, clone size, D gene, V gene, CDR3 DNA, CDR3 protein. The D gene is left open where the match is weak. Clone size is shown for a subset of rows, as once, few, many or a class of expanded clone.

length: 14; J: TRBJ2-5; size: many; D: .; V: TRBV9; DNA: TGTGCCAGCAGCTCAGAAGGGAGTGGAGAGACCCAGTACTTC; CDR3: CASSSEGSGETQYF
length: 15; J: TRBJ1-4; size: .; D: .; V: TRBV5-1; DNA: TGCGCCAGCAGCTTGTTATCTGCAACTAATGAAAAACTGTTTTTT; CDR3: CASSLLSATNEKLFF
length: 13; J: TRBJ1-1; size: .; D: .; V: TRBV5-1; DNA: TGCGCCAGCAGCTTGGATGGAGGGGGTGAAGCTTTCTTT; CDR3: CASSLDGGGEAFF
length: 15; J: TRBJ1-1; size: few; D: TRBD1; V: TRBV7-3; DNA: TGTGCCAGCAGCCCACATCAGGGGGCGGACACTGAAGCTTTCTTT; CDR3: CASSPHQGADTEAFF
length: 13; J: TRBJ2-1; size: few; D: TRBD1; V: TRBV6-1; DNA: TGTGCCAGCAGTGGAGGGACAGGGGATGAGCAGTTCTTC; CDR3: CASSGGTGDEQFF
length: 15; J: TRBJ2-7; size: .; D: TRBD2; V: TRBV7-2; DNA: TGTGCCAGCAGCTTGGGACTAGCGATGAACAATGAGCAGTACTTC; CDR3: CASSLGLAMNNEQYF
length: 13; J: TRBJ2-7; size: .; D: .; V: TRBV6-2/TRBV6-3; DNA: TGTGCCAGCATCATCTCAATGGGGGCCGAGCAGTACTTC; CDR3: CASIISMGAEQYF
length: 15; J: TRBJ2-3; size: few; D: TRBD1; V: TRBV7-2; DNA: TGTGCCAGCAGCCCAGAGGGGGCACTCACAGATACGCAGTATTTT; CDR3: CASSPEGALTDTQYF
length: 15; J: TRBJ2-7; size: .; D: TRBD1; V: TRBV2; DNA: TGTGCCAGCAGAGAGGGACAGGGTCGTTGGTACGAGCAGTACTTC; CDR3: CASREGQGRWYEQYF
length: 14; J: TRBJ1-6; size: .; D: .; V: TRBV14; DNA: TGTGCCAGCAGCCAAGTGGCAGTAAATTCACCCCTCCACTTT; CDR3: CASSQVAVNSPLHF
length: 15; J: TRBJ2-5; size: few; D: .; V: TRBV20-1; DNA: TGCAGTGCTAGAGTCTTAGCGTCCTCCCAAGAGACCCAGTACTTC; CDR3: CSARVLASSQETQYF
length: 13; J: TRBJ2-3; size: .; D: .; V: TRBV24-1; DNA: TGTGCCACCAGTGAGGCAGGGTCAGATACGCAGTATTTT; CDR3: CATSEAGSDTQYF
length: 13; J: TRBJ1-1; size: .; D: .; V: TRBV7-9; DNA: TGTGCCAGCAGCCACGATTACATGCCCGAAGCTTTCTTT; CDR3: CASSHDYMPEAFF
length: 12; J: TRBJ2-7; size: few; D: .; V: TRBV12-3/TRBV12-4; DNA: TGTGCCAGCAGTGCCACAGGGAACGAGCAGTACTTC; CDR3: CASSATGNEQYF
length: 17; J: TRBJ2-7; size: .; D: TRBD2; V: TRBV4-3; DNA: TGCGCCAGCAGCCAGCGACTGGGCGGGGGAGACAACAATGAGCAGTACTTC; CDR3: CASSQRLGGGDNNEQYF
length: 15; J: TRBJ2-1; size: once; D: TRBD1; V: TRBV15; DNA: TGTGCCACCAGCAGTCAACAGGGGTCGGTCAATGAGCAGTTCTTC; CDR3: CATSSQQGSVNEQFF
length: 15; J: TRBJ2-7; size: .; D: TRBD1; V: TRBV5-1; DNA: TGCGCCAGCAGCTTACAGGGGATTGAGGACAATGAGCAGTACTTC; CDR3: CASSLQGIEDNEQYF
length: 13; J: TRBJ1-6; size: few; D: .; V: TRBV14; DNA: TGTGCCAGCAGCCAAGATCTAGATTCACCCCTCCACTTT; CDR3: CASSQDLDSPLHF
length: 14; J: TRBJ1-1; size: many; D: .; V: TRBV20-1; DNA: TGCAGTGCTAGCGTAACTGGAGAGAACACTGAAGCTTTCTTT; CDR3: CSASVTGENTEAFF
length: 14; J: TRBJ2-3; size: .; D: .; V: TRBV6-6; DNA: TGTGCCAGCAGTTACTACGGGAGCACAGATACGCAGTATTTT; CDR3: CASSYYGSTDTQYF
length: 15; J: TRBJ2-7; size: few; D: TRBD2; V: TRBV4-3; DNA: TGCGCCAGCAGCCAAGAGTCTAGCGGGTTCTACGAGCAGTACTTC; CDR3: CASSQESSGFYEQYF
length: 14; J: TRBJ1-1; size: many; D: .; V: TRBV5-1; DNA: TGCGCCAGCAGCCTAGGGACACAGAACACTGAAGCTTTCTTT; CDR3: CASSLGTQNTEAFF
length: 13; J: TRBJ2-5; size: few; D: .; V: TRBV5-1; DNA: TGCGCCAGCAGCTTGGGGAGGGACAATGAGCAGTACTTC; CDR3: CASSLGRDNEQYF
length: 17; J: TRBJ2-5; size: few; D: TRBD1; V: TRBV4-1; DNA: TGCGCCAGCAGCCAAGAGGACGGGACAGGGGGCAGTGAGACCCAGTACTTC; CDR3: CASSQEDGTGGSETQYF
length: 14; J: TRBJ1-2; size: .; D: .; V: TRBV6-1; DNA: TGTGCCAGCAGTGAAGGGGGCGGCCCTTATGGCTACACCTTC; CDR3: CASSEGGGPYGYTF
length: 15; J: TRBJ1-4; size: .; D: .; V: TRBV10-3; DNA: TGTGCCATCAGTAAAGGGAGTCAGACTAATGAAAAACTGTTTTTT; CDR3: CAISKGSQTNEKLFF
length: 16; J: TRBJ1-1; size: few; D: TRBD1; V: TRBV3-1; DNA: TGTGCCAGCAGCCAAGTAATGCTAGGGGGCGGGGGCGAAGCTTTCTTT; CDR3: CASSQVMLGGGGEAFF
length: 14; J: TRBJ2-1; size: .; D: .; V: TRBV14; DNA: TGTGCCAGCAGCCAAGTATGGGGACGGAATGAGCAGTTCTTC; CDR3: CASSQVWGRNEQFF
length: 13; J: TRBJ2-5; size: .; D: .; V: TRBV24-1; DNA: TGTGCCACCAGTGATTGGGGGGAAGAGACCCAGTACTTC; CDR3: CATSDWGEETQYF
length: 13; J: TRBJ1-2; size: .; D: .; V: TRBV6-6; DNA: TGTGCCGTCGTGGGGGAATTGGACTATGGCTACACCTTC; CDR3: CAVVGELDYGYTF
length: 15; J: TRBJ1-1; size: .; D: .; V: TRBV20-1; DNA: TGCAGTGCTAGAGGTCGGGGTCGGGTTAGCACTGAAGCTTTCTTT; CDR3: CSARGRGRVSTEAFF
length: 14; J: TRBJ1-6; size: .; D: TRBD1; V: TRBV6-6; DNA: TGTGCCAGCAGTTGGGACAGGCCGAATTCACCCCTCCACTTT; CDR3: CASSWDRPNSPLHF
length: 15; J: TRBJ2-5; size: .; D: .; V: TRBV4-1; DNA: TGCGCCAGCAGCCAAGGTGAATCATCCGAAGAGACCCAGTACTTC; CDR3: CASSQGESSEETQYF
length: 13; J: TRBJ2-7; size: many; D: .; V: TRBV2; DNA: TGTGCCAGCAGTGCGGGACGGAACTACGAGCAGTACTTC; CDR3: CASSAGRNYEQYF
length: 14; J: TRBJ2-5; size: .; D: .; V: TRBV4-3; DNA: TGCGCCAGCAGCCCGGAAGAGGGAGTGGAGACCCAGTACTTC; CDR3: CASSPEEGVETQYF
length: 14; J: TRBJ1-6; size: .; D: .; V: TRBV19; DNA: TGTGCCAGTAGTATTCAGGGGCGGAATTCACCCCTCCACTTT; CDR3: CASSIQGRNSPLHF
length: 14; J: TRBJ2-7; size: .; D: .; V: TRBV12-3/TRBV12-4; DNA: TGTGCCAGCAGTTTAGCGGTTACCTACAATGAGCAGTACTTC; CDR3: CASSLAVTYNEQYF
length: 15; J: TRBJ2-7; size: few; D: TRBD1; V: TRBV12-3/TRBV12-4; DNA: TGTGCCAGCAGTTTCCCTGGGACAGGATACAATGAGCAGTACTTC; CDR3: CASSFPGTGYNEQYF
length: 16; J: TRBJ1-2; size: .; D: TRBD1; V: TRBV7-6; DNA: TGTGCCAGCAGCCCCTCGGGACAGGGGGGCTCTGCTGGCTACACCTTC; CDR3: CASSPSGQGGSAGYTF
length: 15; J: TRBJ2-3; size: few; D: .; V: TRBV9; DNA: TGTGCCAGCAGCGTAGTTGGGAAGAGGACAGATACGCAGTATTTT; CDR3: CASSVVGKRTDTQYF
length: 15; J: TRBJ1-1; size: .; D: .; V: TRBV10-3; DNA: TGTGCCATCAGTGAGTCGGGAGGGGGGAGGCCTGAAGCTTTCTTT; CDR3: CAISESGGGRPEAFF
length: 12; J: TRBJ2-1; size: .; D: .; V: TRBV20-1; DNA: TGCAGTGCTAGAGGGCGGGACAATGAGCAGTTCTTC; CDR3: CSARGRDNEQFF
length: 15; J: TRBJ1-6; size: many; D: .; V: TRBV12-3/TRBV12-4; DNA: TGTGCCAGCAGACAATCGGACGGACAGAATTCACCCCTCCACTTT; CDR3: CASRQSDGQNSPLHF
length: 15; J: TRBJ2-7; size: once; D: .; V: TRBV15; DNA: TGTGCCACCAGCACACAGGGTTTTAGCTCCTACGAGCAGTACTTC; CDR3: CATSTQGFSSYEQYF
length: 14; J: TRBJ2-3; size: .; D: .; V: TRBV28; DNA: TGTGCCAGCAGCAGTCCGGGGGTAGGGGATACGCAGTATTTT; CDR3: CASSSPGVGDTQYF
length: 14; J: TRBJ1-1; size: few; D: .; V: TRBV7-2; DNA: TGTGCCAGCAGTCCTAGCACAGCTAACACTGAAGCTTTCTTT; CDR3: CASSPSTANTEAFF
length: 16; J: TRBJ1-2; size: few; D: .; V: TRBV3-1; DNA: TGTGCCAGCAGCCATCTGGACAGACGTCTAAGGGATGGCTACACCTTC; CDR3: CASSHLDRRLRDGYTF
length: 14; J: TRBJ2-7; size: .; D: TRBD2; V: TRBV7-2; DNA: TGTGCCAGCAGCGGAAGCGGGGGGGCCTACGAGCAGTACTTC; CDR3: CASSGSGGAYEQYF
length: 13; J: TRBJ2-5; size: few; D: .; V: TRBV7-2; DNA: TGTGCCAGCAGCGTAAGCACAGGGGAGACCCAGTACTTC; CDR3: CASSVSTGETQYF
length: 16; J: TRBJ2-3; size: few; D: .; V: TRBV28; DNA: TGTGCCAGCAGCTACCCCCCTTCTGGGGCGGATCGGGGGCAGTATTTT; CDR3: CASSYPPSGADRGQYF
length: 15; J: TRBJ2-3; size: .; D: .; V: TRBV6-6; DNA: TGTGCCAGCAGTTACCGGGCCCCCCCCGCAGATACGCAGTATTTT; CDR3: CASSYRAPPADTQYF
length: 14; J: TRBJ2-1; size: few; D: TRBD1; V: TRBV24-1; DNA: TGTGCCACTAGGACAGGGGGGGACTACAATGAGCAGTTCTTC; CDR3: CATRTGGDYNEQFF
length: 18; J: TRBJ2-3; size: .; D: TRBD2; V: TRBV4-1; DNA: TGCGCCAGCAGCTCCTCTGCGGGACTAGCGGGGGGGACAGATACGCAGTATTTT; CDR3: CASSSSAGLAGGTDTQYF
length: 14; J: TRBJ2-7; size: few; D: .; V: TRBV5-5; DNA: TGTGCCAGCAGCAAGAGGGACTGGACCTACGAGCAGTACTTC; CDR3: CASSKRDWTYEQYF
length: 16; J: TRBJ2-3; size: many; D: TRBD2; V: TRBV12-3/TRBV12-4; DNA: TGTGCCAGCAGTCTAGATACTAGCGGGAGCACAGATACGCAGTATTTT; CDR3: CASSLDTSGSTDTQYF
length: 13; J: TRBJ2-3; size: many; D: .; V: TRBV20-1; DNA: TGCAGTGCTAGTTGGCAGTGGATCGATACGCAGTATTTT; CDR3: CSASWQWIDTQYF
length: 21; J: TRBJ2-2; size: once; D: TRBD1; V: TRBV14; DNA: TGTGCCAGCGGCCAAGATCTTGAACAGGGGGTAGGGGGCTACCTGACCGGGGAGCTGTTTTTT; CDR3: CASGQDLEQGVGGYLTGELFF
length: 15; J: TRBJ2-5; size: few; D: .; V: TRBV5-6; DNA: TGTGCCAGCAGCGAGCAGGACAGACTTAAAGAGACCCAGTACTTC; CDR3: CASSEQDRLKETQYF